Listed below are T cell receptor beta chains from one sample, sequenced in a study of response to subunit inactivated influenza vaccine. TCRdb processed the RT-PCR reads anew with MiXCR; each CDR3 protein has one entry. This sample yields 530,000 or so distinct CDR3 sequences, of which 12% are seen a single time; 10% belongs to the top ten. The input for sequencing was PBMCs from blood, taken on the day of vaccination. All receptors derive from a man aged 50-59 years who received an inactivated influenza vaccine. Both conserved end residues are trimmed from each CDR3. The order of the fields is CDR3 protein, clone size, V gene, CDR3 length, J gene. Only part of the rows carry a size: once, few, many, or a class if the clone is expanded.

ASSHGTSGRLNEQF	few	TRBV3-1	14	TRBJ2-1
SARGLANTGELF	NA	TRBV20-1	12	TRBJ2-2
ASSYLPGVGQETQY	NA	TRBV6-2/TRBV6-3	14	TRBJ2-5
ASSPHLSGFYNEQF	few	TRBV7-2	14	TRBJ2-1
ASSLSGGNTIY	NA	TRBV18	11	TRBJ1-3
ASSQPRSGGGNEQF	few	TRBV3-1	14	TRBJ2-1
ASSLNPVGSTDTQY	few	TRBV7-2	14	TRBJ2-3
ASSPPSSSYGYT	few	TRBV5-1	12	TRBJ1-2
ASSQDPGGYNYGYT	NA	TRBV16	14	TRBJ1-2
ASSRDRGSGANVLT	many	TRBV7-2	14	TRBJ2-6
ASRSSGVSYEQY	many	TRBV10-2	12	TRBJ2-7
ASSLGPDPSLTQY	many	TRBV5-1	13	TRBJ2-3
ASSLRLAGYNEQY	few	TRBV28	13	TRBJ2-7
ASSSEGRTSFGETQY	few	TRBV7-2	15	TRBJ2-5
ASSFSWTPNTGELF	few	TRBV7-2	14	TRBJ2-2
ASSPTSLSTDTQY	NA	TRBV11-2	13	TRBJ2-3
SVEGLAGRNEQF	few	TRBV29-1	12	TRBJ2-1